Following are 27 T cell receptor beta chains from one sample sequenced in a study of siplizumab effects on memory and regulatory T cells (dated by TCRdb to about 2019). Library method: the immunoSEQ multiplex PCR assay. TCRdb retrieved this table from immuneACCESS and kept in-frame rearrangements only. Not all clones are present; in checked studies, unresolved V genes account for under half, and no reason is known for the remainder. For this sample there are under 9,000 clones; roughly two fifths appear just once. The ten top clones hold around 5% of the sample. These TCRs are of unknown antigen specificity. Cells in the mixed lymphocyte reaction were cultured together at 37 degrees C for 5 to 7 days. Sequencing was carried out using CFSE-low (dividing) CD8+ T cells sorted from an allogeneic mixed lymphocyte reaction. The source is a human donor in good health; the cells came from an allogeneic mixed lymphocyte reaction.

This chain uses TRBV5-1 with TRBJ2-6, with D unresolved. The CDR3 spans 17 residues. Trimming pared 6 bases from V and 5 bases from J, leaving 21 bases between. CDR1 and CDR2 (germline): SGHRS, YFSETQ. The CDR3 nucleotides read TGCGCCAGCATCGTAAGATCTTCACAAAGTCGGGCCAACGTCCTGACTTTC. It encodes CASIVRSSQSRANVLTF.

This chain connects TRBV7-9 to TRBJ1-2, with 9 bases lining up with TRBD1. Losses at the gene ends were 8 bases for V and 3 bases for J; bases not matched to a gene: 4. Germline V gives CDR1 SEHNR, CDR2 FQNEAQ (reference sequence). This CDR3 contains 13 residues. The CDR3 DNA is TGTGCCAGCGTAGACAGGGGGGACTATGGCTACACCTTC. As protein: CASVDRGDYGYTF.

The V call is TRBV19, the J call TRBJ2-1; 9 bases map to TRBD2. CDR1 LNHDA and CDR2 SQIVND come from the germline V gene (reference sequence). The length of the CDR3 is 17 residues. J gave up 1 base and V 3 bases, and 7 bases lay outside the gene matches. The CDR3 coding sequence is TGTGCCAGTAGTATGATTAGCGGGAGTCGTTCCTACAATGAGCAGTTCTTC. Its translation is CASSMISGSRSYNEQFF.

This clone qualifies as medium-sized (0.01 to 0.1%). The J gene is TRBJ2-1, the V gene TRBV27; TRBD2 matches at 13 bases. Germline values: CDR1 MNHEY, CDR2 SMNVEV (reference sequence). V was clipped by 6 bases and J by 9 bases; unmatched bases: 11. CDR3 length equals 16 residues. CDR3 DNA: TGTGCCAGCAGCCTCCTACTAGCGGGAGGGCCGGGTGAGCAGTTCTTC. Translating it yields CASSLLLAGGPGEQFF.

The rearrangement uses TRBV29-1 and TRBJ2-2; D remains ambiguous. The V gene's germline CDR1 is SQVTM and CDR2 ANQGSEA. Trimming pared 2 bases from V and 0 bases from J, leaving 13 bases between. The CDR3 spans 16 residues. The CDR3 nucleotides are TGCAGCGTTGAATTCTCGACGGTTACGAACACCGGGGAGCTGTTTTTT. Its protein is CSVEFSTVTNTGELFF.

This clone was picked up a small number of times. In nucleotides, the CDR3 is TGTGCCAGCAGTGACTGGGGGAGCTCTGGAAACACCATATATTTT. Amino acids: CASSDWGSSGNTIYF. The J gene is TRBJ1-3, the V gene TRBV25-1, with D maybe TRBD1 (5 bases). The V end lost 3 bases, the J end lost 0 bases, and 9 bases lay between the germline ends. The germline V gene has CDR1 MGHDK and CDR2 SYGVNS. This CDR3 region has 15 residues.

This clone was seen more than once but under ten times. The rearrangement joins TRBV11-3 to TRBJ2-5, with TRBD2 matching 7 bases. V was clipped by 6 bases and J by 3 bases; unmatched bases: 4. The CDR3 is 13 residues long. Per germline, CDR1 SGHNT and CDR2 YENEEA. CDR3 sequence reads: CASRGGSKETQYF. In DNA, the CDR3 is TGTGCCAGCAGGGGCGGGAGTAAAGAGACCCAGTACTTC.

The rearrangement links TRBV21-1 to TRBJ1-2. TRBV21-1 represents a pseudogene. CDR3 length: 17 residues. Written as DNA, the CDR3 is TGTGCCAGCAGCAAAGAGAGTAGGGCCCTGAACCTCTATGGCTACACCTTC. This translates into CASSKESRALNLYGYTF.

This clone is medium-sized by share. The chain couples TRBV7-6 to TRBJ2-7; D is possibly TRBD2 (6 bases). Germline V gene sequence: CDR1 SGHVS, CDR2 FNYEAQ. This CDR3 is built from 15 residues. The V and J ends lost 1 base and 1 base respectively, with 11 bases between them. CDR3 sequence (DNA): TGTGCCAGCAGCTTAGGTAGCGGAGGATCCTACGAGCAGTACTTC. Translated: CASSLGSGGSYEQYF. Based on the CDR3 plus reference TRBV7-6 and TRBJ2-7, the full variable domain is GAGVSQSPRYKVTKRGQDVALRCDPISGHVSLYWYRQALGQGPEFLTYFNYEAQQDKSGLPNDRFSAERPEGSISTLTIQRTEQRDSAMYRCASSLGSGGSYEQYFGPGTRLTVT.

The J gene is TRBJ2-7, the V gene TRBV5-4, with D tentatively TRBD1 (5 bases). CDR1 SGHNT and CDR2 YYREEE come from the germline V gene (reference sequence). Trimming pared 1 base from V and 3 bases from J, leaving 11 bases between. The CDR3 has 14 residues. CDR3 coding DNA: TGTGCCAGCAGCTTGCAGGGCATTAGCTACGAGCAGTACTTC. It encodes CASSLQGISYEQYF.

The rearrangement uses TRBV7-6 and TRBJ1-6; the D gene is possibly TRBD1 (6 bases). The CDR3 is 16 residues long. CDR1 SGHVS and CDR2 FNYEAQ come from the germline V gene. Trimming removed 1 base from V and 5 bases from J, with 12 bases in between. The CDR3 here is CASSLEAGTHNSPLHF. CDR3 bases: TGTGCCAGCAGCTTAGAAGCCGGGACACATAATTCACCCCTCCACTTT.

The chain has TRBV29-1 and TRBJ2-4; unclear D gene. This CDR3 has 13 amino acids. V was clipped by 5 bases and J by 7 bases, with 15 bases between them. The germline V gene encodes CDR1 SQVTM and CDR2 ANQGSEA. This chain's CDR3 is CSVRHRNDNIQYF. CDR3 in DNA: TGCAGCGTTCGACATCGGAACGATAACATTCAGTACTTC.

By share, this clone counts as medium-sized. The rearrangement links TRBV19 to TRBJ2-2; 11 bases line up with TRBD2. After removal of 8 bases from V and 4 bases from J, the junction contained 3 bases not matched to a gene. This CDR3 has 14 amino acids. Germline V gene sequence: CDR1 LNHDA, CDR2 SQIVND (reference sequence). The CDR3 reads CASQGLAVTGELFF. For the CDR3, the DNA is TGTGCCAGTCAGGGACTAGCGGTCACCGGGGAGCTGTTTTTT.

The V call is TRBV7-2, the J call TRBJ2-1; 11 nucleotides agree with TRBD2. Germline trimming cut 4 bases from V and 7 bases from J; bases unmatched to any gene: 6. CDR3 length: 15 amino acids. Germline values: CDR1 SGHTA, CDR2 FQGNSA. The DNA of the CDR3 is TGTGCCAGCAGCTCAAGCATAGCGGGGGGGAATGAGCAGTTCTTC. Protein sequence: CASSSSIAGGNEQFF.

The chain uses TRBV7-6 and TRBJ2-1; 11 nucleotides align to TRBD2. Germline V gene lookup returns CDR1 SGHVS and CDR2 FNYEAQ. V lost 5 bases, J lost 7 bases, and 7 bases stayed unmatched. The CDR3 loop spans 15 amino acids. The chain's CDR3 is CASSPVTSGSNEQFF. The CDR3 DNA reads as TGTGCCAGCAGCCCAGTAACTAGCGGGAGTAATGAGCAGTTCTTC.

In its sample, this clone ranks as medium-sized. The chain couples TRBV7-2 to TRBJ1-2, with TRBD1 matching over 8 bases. The length of the CDR3 is 17 residues. Germline loops: CDR1 SGHTA, CDR2 FQGNSA. V dropped 2 bases and J dropped 5; count of bases not matched to a gene: 13. Here the CDR3 DNA reads TGTGCCAGCAGCTTACAGCTCCAGGGGGCTTTTCGGTATGGCTACACCTTC. Translation: CASSLQLQGAFRYGYTF.

V gene TRBV19 combines with J gene TRBJ1-1; TRBD1 matches 9 bases. CDR3 size: 14 residues. The V gene's germline CDR1 is LNHDA and CDR2 SQIVND (reference sequence). V dropped 1 base and J dropped 5; count of bases not matched to a gene: 2. CDR3 sequence: CASSIGGQGTEAFF. The CDR3, as DNA: TGTGCCAGTAGTATAGGAGGACAGGGGACTGAAGCTTTCTTT.

This clone was seen at least ten times. Here the CDR3 DNA reads TGTGCCAGCAGCTCCCGGGACAGAGACTACGAGCAGTACTTC. Amino acids: CASSSRDRDYEQYF. V gene TRBV7-9 combines with J gene TRBJ2-7, with 7 bases lining up with TRBD1. From germline, CDR1 is SEHNR and CDR2 FQNEAQ (reference sequence). CDR3 length: 14 amino acids. Trimming removed 4 bases from V and 3 bases from J; junction bases left unmatched: 6.

The chain recombines TRBV10-1 with TRBJ2-7, with D perhaps TRBD1 (5 bases). The germline V gene has CDR1 WNHNN and CDR2 SYGVQD (reference sequence). Trimming left V 3 bases short and J 5 bases short, with 14 bases between. The CDR3 is 14 residues long. The CDR3 is CASSDAGMYDEQYF. CDR3 nucleotide sequence: TGCGCCAGCAGTGATGCAGGGATGTACGACGAGCAGTACTTC.

This clone has only a few counts. The chain uses TRBV4-1 and TRBJ2-7, with 9 nucleotides matching TRBD2. Germline loops: CDR1 MGHRA, CDR2 YSYEKL. The junction had 6 bases not matched to a gene; V was cut back by 1 base and J by 5 bases. This CDR3 is 15 amino acids long. This CDR3 is CASSQGGLASDEQYF. CDR3 in DNA: TGCGCCAGCAGCCAAGGGGGACTAGCCTCTGACGAGCAGTACTTC.

This clone occurred a few times. The rearrangement uses TRBV6-6 and TRBJ2-5; 9 bases line up with TRBD1. Per germline, CDR1 MNHNY and CDR2 SVGAGI (reference sequence). The CDR3 has 15 amino acids. V lost 10 bases, J lost 5 bases, and 14 bases stayed unmatched. CDR3: CATSPGQGSWETQYF. The CDR3 DNA reads TGTGCCACATCTCCGGGACAGGGTAGTTGGGAGACCCAGTACTTC.

This clone was seen a handful of times. The V call is TRBV9, the J call TRBJ1-3; D is uncertain. CDR1 is SGDLS, CDR2 YYNGEE, per germline. CDR3 length equals 16 residues. V was cut by 1 base and J by 3 bases, with 14 bases left in between. CDR3 loop: CASSVRALSFGNTIYF. CDR3 bases: TGTGCCAGCAGCGTAAGGGCCCTCTCTTTTGGAAACACCATATATTTT.

By sample share, this clone is medium-sized. This chain links TRBV4-2 with TRBJ2-7; 10 bases are shared with TRBD2. Germline lookup yields CDR1 LGHNA and CDR2 YNFKEQ. There are 15 residues in the CDR3. Trimming cost V 4 bases and J 3 bases; bases outside gene matches: 6. CDR3 bases: TGTGCCAGCAGCCTTGGGACTAGCGCTAGCTACGAGCAGTACTTC. Protein: CASSLGTSASYEQYF.

Comment on this clone: An end of the junction differs from the germline gene, which may be a read error. The sample contains more than one DNA sequence encoding this CDR3. The rearrangement uses TRBV13 and TRBJ2-1; D not certain. This CDR3 has 14 residues. Per the germline V gene, CDR1 is PRHDT and CDR2 is FYEKMQ (reference sequence). CDR3 region: CASSFIGRHNEQFF. CDR3 sequence (DNA): TGTGCCAGCAGCTTCATCGGACGACACAACGAGCAGTTCTTC.

With regard to this clone: Compared with germline, one end of the junction differs, possibly owing to a read error. The V call is TRBV5-4, the J call TRBJ2-7; D perhaps matches TRBD2 (5 bases). There are 16 residues in the CDR3. CDR1 and CDR2 from the germline V gene are SGHNT and YYREEE (reference sequence). The chain's CDR3 is CASSQREAGGAYEQYF. CDR3 coding DNA: TGCGCCAGCAGCCAACGTGAAGCCGGAGGCGCCTACGAGCAGTACTTC. Full variable domain (missing parts from reference TRBV5-4 and TRBJ2-7): ETGVTQSPTHLIKTRGQQVTLRCSSQSGHNTVSWYQQALGQGPQFIFQYYREEENGRGNFPPRFSGLQFPNYSSELNVNALELDDSALYLCASSQREAGGAYEQYFGPGTRLTVT.

Sample share makes this clone medium-sized. This sequence joins TRBV7-9 and TRBJ2-7; 7 positions agree with TRBD1. The trim removed 4 bases at V and 2 bases at J, leaving 8 bases unmatched. Germline assignment: CDR1 SEHNR and CDR2 FQNEAQ (reference sequence). This CDR3 is 15 amino acids long. The CDR3 loop reads CASSYTGTAPYEQYF. The CDR3 bases are TGTGCCAGCAGCTACACCGGGACAGCACCCTACGAGCAGTACTTC.

The chain employs TRBV19 and TRBJ1-4; TRBD1 agrees at 7 bases. Germline CDR1 reads LNHDA; CDR2 reads SQIVND (reference sequence). The CDR3 consists of 15 residues. V dropped 5 bases and J dropped 8; count of bases not matched to a gene: 11. The CDR3 spells CASSPTGTDDEKLFF. The CDR3 DNA is TGTGCCAGTAGTCCGACAGGGACGGATGACGAAAAACTGTTTTTT. Variable domain in full (rest from reference TRBV19 and TRBJ1-4): DGGITQSPKYLFRKEGQNVTLSCEQNLNHDAMYWYRQDPGQGLRLIYYSQIVNDFQKGDIAEGYSVSREKKESFPLTVTSAQKNPTAFYLCASSPTGTDDEKLFFGSGTQLSVL.